The next 16 T cell receptor beta chains were all read from a single sample in a study of cytomegalovirus exposure and HLA in healthy donors. Researchers ran the PCR with 60 Vbeta and 13 Jbeta primers. Generated by immunoSEQ multiplex PCR, the TCRdb table keeps only in-frame clones and is missing some. Here the sample spans about 190,000 clones, over 65% being singletons. The sequenced material came from PBMCs. The receptors originated from a woman in her thirties in good health and CMV-seronegative.

The chain combines TRBV10-3 with TRBJ1-1; D gene unclear. Germline V gene data show CDR1 as ENHRY and CDR2 as SYGVKD. The CDR3 spans 12 residues. Between the trimmed V and J ends, which lost 11 bases and 0 bases, there was a span of 10 bases. The DNA for the CDR3 is TGTGCCTCATCGGGAATGAACACTGAAGCTTTCTTT. As protein: CASSGMNTEAFF.

The chain carries TRBV7-9 and TRBJ2-1, with D maybe TRBD1 (5 bases). With 6 bases removed from V and 4 bases from J, the gap between germline ends came to 7 bases. The length of the CDR3 is 12 residues. Germline values: CDR1 SEHNR, CDR2 FQNEAQ (reference sequence). The CDR3 DNA sequence: TGTGCCAGCAGAGGGGATTACAATGAGCAGTTCTTC. It translates to CASRGDYNEQFF.

This clone has only a few counts. This chain uses TRBV5-6 with TRBJ2-3, with TRBD2 matching over 12 bases. Germline trimming cut 7 bases from V and 6 bases from J; bases unmatched to any gene: 12. Per the germline V gene, CDR1 is SGHDT and CDR2 is YYEEEE. The CDR3 consists of 16 residues. The CDR3 sequence is CASDNVLAGGDDTQYF. The CDR3 region has the DNA TGTGCCAGCGATAACGTCCTAGCGGGGGGGGACGATACGCAGTATTTT.

CDR3: CASRFGRSGGDEQFF. DNA for the CDR3: TGCGCCAGCAGATTTGGGCGGAGCGGGGGGGATGAGCAGTTCTTC. The chain carries TRBV5-1 and TRBJ2-1, with 10 bases fitting TRBD2. V gave up 5 bases and J gave up 8 bases; unmatched junction bases: 10. This CDR3 has 15 residues. CDR1 and CDR2 (germline): SGHRS, YFSETQ.

This clone turned up a few times. The chain has TRBV7-8 and TRBJ2-7; 8 bases are a match to TRBD2. This CDR3 has 16 amino acids. Germline V lookup: CDR1 SGHVS, CDR2 FQNEAQ. V trimming: 5 bases; J trimming: 4 bases; junction bases outside the gene matches: 13. The CDR3 is CASSERRLATDYEQYF. CDR3 bases: TGTGCCAGCAGCGAACGCCGACTAGCGACCGATTACGAGCAGTACTTC.

This clone was seen only a few times. The chain has TRBV19 and TRBJ1-1; D remains ambiguous. The length of the CDR3 is 13 residues. Germline loops: CDR1 LNHDA, CDR2 SQIVND (reference sequence). Trimming took 3 bases from V and 4 from J, leaving 9 bases between them. CDR3 in amino acids: CASSIKRVTEAFF. The CDR3 DNA reads TGTGCCAGTAGTATTAAGAGGGTCACTGAAGCTTTCTTT.

The chain recombines TRBV27 with TRBJ2-7; D is ambiguous. V lost 1 base to trimming and J lost 2 bases, with 9 bases between them. Germline CDR1 MNHEY, CDR2 SMNVEV (reference sequence). The CDR3 covers 14 residues. CDR3 region: CASSLLTNPYEQYF. DNA for the CDR3: TGTGCCAGCAGTTTATTGACAAATCCCTACGAGCAGTACTTC.

The genes are TRBV19 and TRBJ1-2; D is uncertain. The germline V gene has CDR1 LNHDA and CDR2 SQIVND (reference sequence). V was cut by 3 bases and J by 4 bases, with 15 bases left in between. The CDR3 is made up of 15 amino acids. CDR3 in amino acids: CASSIMDSGSYGYTF. CDR3 bases: TGTGCCAGTAGTATTATGGACTCGGGCTCCTATGGCTACACCTTC.

The rearrangement links TRBV5-1 to TRBJ2-3, with 16 bases aligning to TRBD2. Unmatched junction bases numbered 3, after V lost 0 bases and J lost 2 bases. The CDR3 sequence is 18 residues long. Germline V CDR1 and CDR2: SGHRS, YFSETQ. The chain's CDR3 is CASSLAGTSGRDTDTQYF. CDR3 coding DNA: TGCGCCAGCAGCTTGGCAGGGACTAGCGGGAGGGACACAGATACGCAGTATTTT.

The V gene is TRBV5-6, the J gene TRBJ1-2; 7 bases match TRBD1. The germline gives CDR1 SGHDT, CDR2 YYEEEE. This CDR3 region has 15 residues. After removal of 4 bases from V and 4 bases from J, the junction contained 10 bases not matched to a gene. The CDR3 protein is CASSPSGQSAYGYTF. CDR3 coding DNA: TGTGCCAGCAGCCCCTCGGGACAGTCGGCCTATGGCTACACCTTC.

This chain uses TRBV13 with TRBJ1-4; D unresolved. Germline CDR1 reads PRHDT; CDR2 reads FYEKMQ (reference sequence). V lost 0 bases, J lost 7 bases, and 12 bases lay in between. CDR3 length equals 15 residues. The CDR3 reads CASSLGPRPSEKLFF. CDR3 bases: TGTGCCAGCAGCTTAGGCCCAAGGCCTAGTGAAAAACTGTTTTTT.

The CDR3 here is CASSVIDEQFF. In DNA, the CDR3 is TGTGCCAGCTCCGTAATAGATGAGCAGTTCTTC. The rearrangement links TRBV18 to TRBJ2-1; D not resolved. This CDR3 spans 11 amino acids. Per the germline V gene, CDR1 is KGHSH and CDR2 is LQKENI. V lost 6 bases, J lost 8 bases, and 8 bases lay in between.

The chain employs TRBV7-3 and TRBJ2-1, with D perhaps TRBD2 (5 bases). Germline-derived CDR1 and CDR2 are SGHTA and FQGTGA. This CDR3 contains 15 residues. Trimming shortened V by 3 bases and J by 6 bases, and 15 bases separated the two germline ends. CDR3 region: CASSFKRDTVNEQFF. The CDR3 nucleotides are TGTGCCAGCAGCTTCAAACGGGATACGGTCAATGAGCAGTTCTTC. Looking up the rest from reference TRBV7-3 and TRBJ2-1 gives the full variable domain: GAGVSQTPSNKVTEKGKYVELRCDPISGHTALYWYRQSLGQGPEFLIYFQGTGAADDSGLPNDRFFAVRPEGSVSTLKIQRTERGDSAVYLCASSFKRDTVNEQFFGPGTRLTVL.

Notes on this clone: A junction end diverges from the germline sequence, so it may reflect a read error. This chain joins TRBV9 and TRBJ1-2; perhaps TRBD1 as D (6 bases). The CDR3 runs to 13 residues. Germline-derived CDR1 and CDR2 are SGDLS and YYNGEE. The CDR3 DNA reads as TGTGTCAGCAGCGTAGGACAGAACTATGGCTACACCTTC. Its translation: CVSSVGQNYGYTF.

This chain links TRBV5-1 with TRBJ1-2, with D hard to call. CDR3 length: 13 residues. The V gene's germline CDR1 is SGHRS and CDR2 YFSETQ. Trimming removed 6 bases at V and 8 bases at J, with 17 bases between. CDR3 sequence (DNA): TGCGCCAGCACCCTCGAGTGGGGAGGCGGCTACACCTTC. It is translated as CASTLEWGGGYTF.

This chain connects TRBV12-5 to TRBJ2-5; D is undetermined. The germline V gene encodes CDR1 LGHNT and CDR2 FRNRAP. The CDR3 has 14 residues. The V end lost 2 bases, the J end lost 5 bases, and 12 bases lay between the germline ends. DNA of the CDR3: TGTGCTAGTGGTTTGAACGGGTATTCCGAGACCCAGTACTTC. Amino acids: CASGLNGYSETQYF.